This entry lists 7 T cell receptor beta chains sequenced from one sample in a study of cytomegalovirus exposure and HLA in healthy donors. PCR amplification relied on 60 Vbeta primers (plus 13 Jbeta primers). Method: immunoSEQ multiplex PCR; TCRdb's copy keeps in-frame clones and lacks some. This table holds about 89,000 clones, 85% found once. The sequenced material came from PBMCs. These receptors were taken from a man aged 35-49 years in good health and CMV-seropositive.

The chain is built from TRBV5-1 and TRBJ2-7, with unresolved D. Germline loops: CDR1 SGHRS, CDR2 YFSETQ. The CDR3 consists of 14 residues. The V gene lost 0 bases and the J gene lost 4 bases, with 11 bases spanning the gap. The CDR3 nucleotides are TGCGCCAGCAGCTTGGATTATTACGGGTACGAGCAGTACTTC. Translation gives CASSLDYYGYEQYF.

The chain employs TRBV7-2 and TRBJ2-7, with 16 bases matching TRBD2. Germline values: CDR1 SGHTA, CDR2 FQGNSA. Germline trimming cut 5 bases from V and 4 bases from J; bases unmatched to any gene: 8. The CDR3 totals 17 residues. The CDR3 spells CASSPRGLAGGVYEQYF. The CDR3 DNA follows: TGTGCCAGCAGCCCCCGGGGACTAGCGGGAGGGGTGTACGAGCAGTACTTC.

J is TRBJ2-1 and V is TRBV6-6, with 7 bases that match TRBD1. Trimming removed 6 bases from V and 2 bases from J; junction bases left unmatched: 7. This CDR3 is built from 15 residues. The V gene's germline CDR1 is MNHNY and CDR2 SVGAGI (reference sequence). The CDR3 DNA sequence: TGTGCCAGCAGCCCAACAGGGGCCCCCTACAATGAGCAGTTCTTC. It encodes CASSPTGAPYNEQFF.

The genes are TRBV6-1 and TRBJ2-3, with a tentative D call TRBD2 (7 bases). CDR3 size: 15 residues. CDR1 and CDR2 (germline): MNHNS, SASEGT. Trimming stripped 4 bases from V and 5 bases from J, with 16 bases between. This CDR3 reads CASSVLAGAGDTQYF. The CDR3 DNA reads TGTGCCAGCAGTGTCCTGGCGGGGGCCGGAGATACGCAGTATTTT.

The CDR3 region has the DNA TGTGCCAGCAGCCAAGCAGGACAGGCTTTATACGAGCAGTACTTC. Residues: CASSQAGQALYEQYF. The chain is built from TRBV14 and TRBJ2-7; 7 bases match TRBD1. CDR1 SGHDN and CDR2 FVKESK come from the germline V gene. V trimming: 1 base; J trimming: 4 bases; junction bases outside the gene matches: 7. The CDR3 length is 15 residues.

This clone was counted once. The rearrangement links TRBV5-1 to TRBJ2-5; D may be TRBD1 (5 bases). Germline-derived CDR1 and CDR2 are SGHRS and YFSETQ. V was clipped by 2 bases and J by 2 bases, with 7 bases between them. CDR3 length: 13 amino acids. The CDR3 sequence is CASSLRGQETQYF. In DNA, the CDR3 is TGCGCCAGCAGCTTAAGGGGTCAAGAGACCCAGTACTTC.

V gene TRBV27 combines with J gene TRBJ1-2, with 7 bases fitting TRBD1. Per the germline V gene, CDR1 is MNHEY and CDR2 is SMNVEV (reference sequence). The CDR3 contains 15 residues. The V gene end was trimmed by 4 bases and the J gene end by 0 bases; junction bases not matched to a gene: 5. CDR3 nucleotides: TGTGCCAGCAGTTACATTGGACAGGCTAACTATGGCTACACCTTC. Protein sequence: CASSYIGQANYGYTF.